This TCR beta chain was documented in a study of blood T cell repertoires in COVID-19. Whole-study context: The United States, Italy and Spain provided the acute and convalescent COVID-19 samples.

V trimming: 8 bases; J trimming: 6 bases; junction bases outside the gene matches: 4. This CDR3 has 13 amino acids. The germline CDR1 and CDR2 sequences are GTSNPN and SVGIG (reference sequence). In the source study's methods: Amplified reference gene primers provided the basis for estimating nucleated cell counts. Profiled with immunoSEQ multiplex PCR; TCRdb holds only in-frame clones, not every one. The DNA was the basis for D and trimming; V, J and clone size are from that table. Among around 150,000 clones listed, about 77% were seen once. The sequencing sample was made of peripheral blood. V gene TRBV30 combines with J gene TRBJ2-4; the match to TRBD2 covers 13 bases. This TCR derives from a woman of 80 years or more with acute or convalescent COVID-19. The CDR3 is CAGRTSGGNIQYF. The CDR3 DNA is TGTGCCGGACGGACTAGCGGGGGAAACATTCAGTACTTC.